The 27 T cell receptor beta chains below all came from one sample that was sequenced in a study of response to subunit inactivated influenza vaccine. TCRdb re-called the RT-PCR reads through MiXCR, storing one row per CDR3 protein. Of around 480,000 distinct CDR3 sequences listed, about 15% are singletons. This material consisted of CD4+ T cells sorted from PBMCs, taken less than 30 months after vaccination. The receptors derive from a man aged 45 to 70 who received an inactivated influenza vaccine.

This chain uses TRBV7-2 with TRBJ2-1; a weak D match, TRBD2 (5 bases). The CDR3 has 16 residues. Trimming stripped 4 bases from V and 9 bases from J, with 22 bases between. From germline, CDR1 is SGHTA and CDR2 FQGNSA. The CDR3 here is CASSSEAASGMGEQFF. The CDR3 nucleotides read TGTGCCAGCAGCTCAGAGGCGGCTTCCGGGATGGGTGAGCAGTTCTTC.

The V call is TRBV6-2 or TRBV6-3, the J call TRBJ2-5, with D perhaps TRBD1 (6 bases). The germline V and J ends were trimmed by 5 bases and 10 bases, with 11 bases remaining between them. Germline CDR1 MNHEY, CDR2 SVGEGT. The length of the CDR3 is 11 residues. CDR3 residues: CASSMTGYQYF. In DNA, the CDR3 is TGTGCCAGCAGTATGACAGGATACCAGTACTTC.

This clonotype has more than one count but fewer than ten. The chain joins TRBV28 to TRBJ2-5; D not resolved. V lost 4 bases to trimming and J lost 1 base, with 16 bases between them. The CDR3 contains 16 residues. Germline loops: CDR1 MDHEN, CDR2 SYDVKM. CDR3 amino acids: CASSSRSWAFQETQYF. The CDR3 nucleotides read TGTGCCAGCAGTTCTAGATCTTGGGCATTCCAAGAGACCCAGTACTTC.

This clonotype was seen more than once but under ten times. This rearrangement joins TRBV20-1 to TRBJ2-5; 10 bases are shared with TRBD1. CDR3 length: 14 amino acids. V gave up 5 bases and J gave up 6 bases; unmatched junction bases: 9. Germline V lookup: CDR1 DFQATT, CDR2 SNEGSKA (reference sequence). CDR3 loop: CSASPTGGAQTQYF. CDR3 sequence (DNA): TGCAGTGCTTCCCCGACAGGGGGCGCGCAGACCCAGTACTTC.

This clonotype was seen a few times. CDR3 protein: CASSLNYETGSSYNEQFF. The CDR3 DNA reads TGTGCCAGCAGCTTAAATTACGAGACAGGGAGCTCCTACAATGAGCAGTTCTTC. The chain combines TRBV11-3 with TRBJ2-1; 7 nucleotides align to TRBD1. The CDR3 is made up of 18 amino acids. The germline V gene has CDR1 SGHNT and CDR2 YENEEA. Trimming removed 2 bases from V and 0 bases from J; junction bases left unmatched: 10. Combining the CDR3 with reference TRBV11-3 and TRBJ2-1 gives the whole variable domain EAGVVQSPRYKIIEKKQPVAFWCNPISGHNTLYWYLQNLGQGPELLIRYENEEAVDDSQLPKDRFSAERLKGVDSTLKIQPAELGDSAVYLCASSLNYETGSSYNEQFFGPGTRLTVL.

This clonotype was counted only a few times. V gene TRBV30 combines with J gene TRBJ2-1; 7 bases map to TRBD2. The V gene end was trimmed by 7 bases and the J gene end by 7 bases; junction bases not matched to a gene: 13. The length of the CDR3 is 14 residues. CDR1 GTSNPN and CDR2 SVGIG come from the germline V gene (reference sequence). In DNA, the CDR3 is TGTGCCTCCCCATGGGGGGGGAGCCCTAATGAGCAGTTCTTC. Encoded protein: CASPWGGSPNEQFF.

The genes are TRBV9 and TRBJ2-1; 7 bases line up with TRBD2. Per germline, CDR1 SGDLS and CDR2 YYNGEE. The V gene end was trimmed by 0 bases and the J gene end by 3 bases; junction bases not matched to a gene: 3. The CDR3 spans 15 residues. The CDR3 protein is CASSVEAGDYNEQFF. The CDR3 coding sequence is TGTGCCAGCAGCGTAGAGGCGGGGGACTACAATGAGCAGTTCTTC.

The chain joins TRBV7-9 to TRBJ2-3; 7 bases align to TRBD1. The CDR3 loop spans 15 amino acids. V trimming: 2 bases; J trimming: 0 bases; junction bases outside the gene matches: 2. Germline assignment: CDR1 SEHNR and CDR2 FQNEAQ (reference sequence). The CDR3 nucleotides read TGTGCCAGCAGCTTACCAGGGGGTAGCACAGATACGCAGTATTTT. Protein sequence: CASSLPGGSTDTQYF.

J is TRBJ2-3 and V is TRBV6-2 or TRBV6-3; maybe TRBD2 (5 bases). V was clipped by 7 bases and J by 2 bases, with 19 bases between them. The germline V gene has CDR1 MNHEY and CDR2 SVGEGT. The CDR3 totals 16 residues. CDR3 bases: TGTGCCAGCATGCCAAGGGAGCGAAGCCCCACAGATACGCAGTATTTT. This encodes CASMPRERSPTDTQYF.

Ten or more counts support this clonotype. The V call is TRBV6-1, the J call TRBJ1-2; D unresolved. Looked up from germline, CDR1 is MNHNS and CDR2 is SASEGT. CDR3 length equals 15 residues. V dropped 5 bases and J dropped 2 bases, with 15 bases sitting between them. The CDR3 DNA follows: TGTGCCAGCAGTCCTTCTTCGGCAGCGAACTATGGCTACACCTTC. Protein sequence: CASSPSSAANYGYTF.

V is TRBV7-8 and J is TRBJ2-7; TRBD1 matches 9 bases. Germline CDR1 SGHVS, CDR2 FQNEAQ. The CDR3 length is 15 residues. The V and J ends lost 2 bases and 4 bases, in that order; junction bases with no gene match: 6. The DNA of the CDR3 is TGTGCCAGCAGCTTACCCGGGACAGGGCGTTACGAGCAGTACTTC. Amino acid sequence: CASSLPGTGRYEQYF.

Only a few counts were recorded for this clonotype. The CDR3 DNA reads as TGTGCCAGCAGCCCCTCTAGCGGGAGGGCCAATGAGCAGTTCTTC. Amino acid sequence: CASSPSSGRANEQFF. V and J are TRBV7-3 and TRBJ2-1, with 12 bases that match TRBD2. Germline V gene sequence: CDR1 SGHTA, CDR2 FQGTGA. V lost 5 bases and J lost 6; bases outside the gene matches: 5. The length of the CDR3 is 15 residues.

In this sample, this clonotype turned up many times. This chain links TRBV7-9 with TRBJ2-1; D ambiguous. Looked up from germline, CDR1 is SEHNR and CDR2 is FQNEAQ (reference sequence). V was trimmed by 5 bases and J by 7 bases, leaving 9 bases between them. The CDR3 contains 12 residues. The CDR3 nucleotides read TGTGCCAGCAGCCCAAGAAGTAATGAGCAGTTCTTC. This gives the protein CASSPRSNEQFF.

The chain carries TRBV3-1 and TRBJ2-2, with TRBD1 matching 12 bases. The CDR3 loop spans 15 amino acids. CDR1 is LGHDT and CDR2 is YNNKEL in the germline V gene (reference sequence). Trimming at V came to 4 bases and at J to 7 bases, leaving 4 bases not matched to a gene. The CDR3 loop is CASSPRDRGRGELFF. DNA of the CDR3: TGTGCCAGCAGCCCTAGGGACAGGGGGCGCGGGGAGCTGTTTTTT.

The rearrangement joins TRBV7-2 to TRBJ2-5; D is undetermined. CDR1 is SGHTA and CDR2 is FQGNSA in the germline V gene. The germline V and J ends were trimmed by 1 base and 8 bases, with 8 bases remaining between them. This CDR3 is 12 amino acids long. The CDR3 DNA is TGTGCCAGCAGCTTAGGTGACATTACCCAGTACTTC. Amino acids: CASSLGDITQYF.

Of note for this clonotype: One end of the junction is discordant with germline, which a read error may explain. The genes are TRBV7-7 and TRBJ2-2, with a weak D call TRBD2 (5 bases). The CDR3 is 16 amino acids. Germline assignment: CDR1 SSHAT and CDR2 FNYEAQ (reference sequence). The CDR3 nucleotides are TGTGCTAGCAGCCCCGCCGGGATCGCGAACACCGGGGAGCTGTTTTTT. This codes for CASSPAGIANTGELFF.

The J gene is TRBJ2-2, the V gene TRBV5-1; 9 bases are shared with TRBD2. V trimming: 0 bases; J trimming: 6 bases; junction bases outside the gene matches: 6. The CDR3 length is 16 residues. CDR1 and CDR2 (germline): SGHRS, YFSETQ. The CDR3 region has the DNA TGCGCCAGCAGCTTGGGGGCTAGCGGGACAGCCGGGGAGCTGTTTTTT. Amino acid sequence: CASSLGASGTAGELFF.

The chain carries TRBV7-2 and TRBJ2-1; D is uncertain. CDR1 is SGHTA, CDR2 FQGNSA, per germline. V was trimmed by 5 bases and J by 4 bases, leaving 12 bases between them. The CDR3 sequence is 14 residues long. The CDR3 spells CASSARREYNEQFF. The CDR3 DNA follows: TGTGCCAGCAGCGCGAGGCGAGAATACAATGAGCAGTTCTTC.

This clonotype was seen more than once but under ten times. This chain joins TRBV7-9 and TRBJ2-2; TRBD1 matches 7 bases. The germline CDR1 and CDR2 sequences are SEHNR and FQNEAQ (reference sequence). The CDR3 runs 13 residues. J was trimmed by 8 bases and V by 5 bases; bases with no gene match: 5. CDR3 in amino acids: CASSVTGQGELFF. Written as DNA, the CDR3 is TGTGCCAGCAGCGTGACGGGACAGGGGGAGCTGTTTTTT.

The chain links TRBV2 to TRBJ2-3; 14 positions match TRBD2. Germline V CDR1 and CDR2: SNHLY, FYNNEI. Trimming cost V 0 bases and J 3 bases; bases outside gene matches: 5. The CDR3 extends over 18 amino acids. The CDR3 DNA is TGTGCCAGCAGTGAAGCCCGGGGGACTAGCGGGAGAACAGATACGCAGTATTTT. Its protein is CASSEARGTSGRTDTQYF.

This clonotype was observed a few times. The gene calls are TRBV11-2 and TRBJ2-5; unclear D gene. From germline, CDR1 is SGHAT and CDR2 FQNNGV. Trimming left V 0 bases short and J 5 bases short, with 7 bases between. The length of the CDR3 is 13 residues. The CDR3 DNA reads as TGTGCCAGCAGCTTAGATCCTAGGGAGACCCAGTACTTC. It specifies CASSLDPRETQYF.

This clonotype was detected many times. The chain joins TRBV4-2 to TRBJ2-5; a possible D gene is TRBD1 (6 bases). The CDR3 is 13 amino acids. V was shortened by 5 bases and J by 7 bases, with 14 bases between the two germline ends. CDR1 LGHNA and CDR2 YNFKEQ come from the germline V gene. This chain's CDR3 is CASSGTPGGTQYF. The CDR3 DNA is TGTGCCAGCAGCGGGACACCTGGGGGGACCCAGTACTTC.

The chain recombines TRBV5-1 with TRBJ2-1; 9 bases fit TRBD2. The junction had 7 bases not matched to a gene; V was cut back by 1 base and J by 5 bases. CDR1 is SGHRS and CDR2 is YFSETQ in the germline V gene. The CDR3 sequence is 16 residues long. The CDR3 DNA sequence: TGCGCCAGCAGCTTGTTTTCTAGCGGGGTTGACAATGAGCAGTTCTTC. Protein product: CASSLFSSGVDNEQFF.

The DNA for the CDR3 is TGTGCCAGCAGATCCCTACTAGCGGGAGGGACAGATACGCAGTATTTT. Residues: CASRSLLAGGTDTQYF. The V call is TRBV5-6, the J call TRBJ2-3; 13 bases align to TRBD2. The CDR3 totals 16 residues. Trimming at V came to 5 bases and at J to 3 bases, leaving 6 bases not matched to a gene. Germline V gene data show CDR1 as SGHDT and CDR2 as YYEEEE.

This clonotype appeared a few times. The V call is TRBV29-1, the J call TRBJ2-3; 9 bases match TRBD1. The V gene end was trimmed by 3 bases and the J gene end by 1 base; junction bases not matched to a gene: 2. Germline CDR1 SQVTM, CDR2 ANQGSEA. The CDR3 is 14 residues long. The CDR3 protein is CSVDRDRGTDTQYF. The CDR3 region has the DNA TGCAGCGTTGATCGGGACAGGGGCACAGATACGCAGTATTTT.

This clonotype has only a few counts. The chain couples TRBV6-2 or TRBV6-3 to TRBJ2-3, with a weak D call TRBD2 (6 bases). The V gene lost 6 bases and the J gene lost 4 bases, with 20 bases spanning the gap. Germline-derived CDR1 and CDR2 are MNHEY and SVGEGT. The length of the CDR3 is 16 residues. The CDR3 spells CASSHARLGVADTQYF. CDR3 bases: TGTGCCAGCAGCCACGCACGACTAGGGGTCGCAGATACGCAGTATTTT.

This clonotype was observed many times. The chain joins TRBV6-7 to TRBJ2-7; a possible D gene is TRBD1 (6 bases). TRBV6-7 is annotated as an ORF whose role is uncertain. The CDR3 covers 14 residues. The germline V and J ends were trimmed by 7 bases and 2 bases, with 15 bases remaining between them. CDR3 sequence: CASTEQGRAYEQYF. The CDR3 coding sequence is TGTGCCAGCACGGAACAGGGCCGAGCCTACGAGCAGTACTTC.